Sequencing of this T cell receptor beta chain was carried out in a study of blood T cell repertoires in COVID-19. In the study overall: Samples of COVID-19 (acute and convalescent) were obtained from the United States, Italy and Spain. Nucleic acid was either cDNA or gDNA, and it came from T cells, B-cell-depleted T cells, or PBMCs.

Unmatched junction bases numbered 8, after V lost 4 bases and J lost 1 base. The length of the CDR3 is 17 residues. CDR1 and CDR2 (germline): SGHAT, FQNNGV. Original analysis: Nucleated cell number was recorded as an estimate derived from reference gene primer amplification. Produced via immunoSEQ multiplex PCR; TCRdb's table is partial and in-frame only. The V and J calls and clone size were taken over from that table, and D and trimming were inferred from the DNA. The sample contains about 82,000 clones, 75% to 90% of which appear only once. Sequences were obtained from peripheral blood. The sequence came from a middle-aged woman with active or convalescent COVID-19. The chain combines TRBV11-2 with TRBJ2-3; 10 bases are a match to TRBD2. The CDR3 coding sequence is TGTGCCAGCAGCTATAAACTCCTAGCGGGAGGCACAGATACGCAGTATTTT. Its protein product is CASSYKLLAGGTDTQYF.